This T cell receptor beta chain was observed in a study of graft-versus-host responses after intestinal transplantation. Study context: Recipients were all induced with anti-thymocyte globulin, then given tacrolimus and steroids for approximately three years.

Comment on this clone: Its antigen remains unidentified.

Clones were sequenced by immunoSEQ multiplex PCR, and TCRdb holds only the in-frame ones, with some missing. This sample has under 50,000 clones, with approximately 95% found just once. This CDR3 has 17 residues. Per germline, CDR1 SGDLS and CDR2 YYNGEE. V gave up 0 bases and J gave up 2 bases, with 16 bases separating them. Overall study findings and caveats: Researchers found GvH clones in recipient marrow, and some showed up first in ileum or blood. HvG clone declines early post-transplant were associated with peak circulating GvH levels. High graft-versus-host to host-versus-graft clonal ratios were seen in allografts of patients with graft-donor T cell macrochimerism.

The V gene is TRBV9, the J gene TRBJ2-3; a possible D gene is TRBD1 (6 bases). The starting material was PBMCs, obtained almost 750 days after intestinal transplantation. The clonotype originates from a human patient who received an intestinal transplant, so some T cells may come from the graft donor. As DNA, the CDR3 is TGTGCCAGCAGCGTAGGTCATCAGGGGTATAACACAGATACGCAGTATTTT. Residues: CASSVGHQGYNTDTQYF.